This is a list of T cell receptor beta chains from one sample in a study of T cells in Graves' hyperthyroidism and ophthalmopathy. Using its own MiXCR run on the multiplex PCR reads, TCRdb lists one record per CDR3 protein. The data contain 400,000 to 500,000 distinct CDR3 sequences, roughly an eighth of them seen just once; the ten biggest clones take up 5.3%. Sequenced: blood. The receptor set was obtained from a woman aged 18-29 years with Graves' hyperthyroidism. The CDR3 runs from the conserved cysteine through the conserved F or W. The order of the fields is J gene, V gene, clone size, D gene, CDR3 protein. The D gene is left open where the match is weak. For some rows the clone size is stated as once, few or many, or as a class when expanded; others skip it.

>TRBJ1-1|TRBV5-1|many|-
CASSLEQGSYTEAFF
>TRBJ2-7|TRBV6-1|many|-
CATAAQVNSYEQYF
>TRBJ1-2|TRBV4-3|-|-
CASSQGVRADYGYTF
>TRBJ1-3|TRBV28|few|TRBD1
CASSFRDSLLRSGNTIYF
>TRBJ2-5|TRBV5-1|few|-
CASSGPSRETQYF
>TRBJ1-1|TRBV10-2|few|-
CASSEQGGTEAFF
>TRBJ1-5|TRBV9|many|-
CASSASGGQPQHF
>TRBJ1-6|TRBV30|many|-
CAWSGSRAPLHF
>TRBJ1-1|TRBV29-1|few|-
CSVQETSPNEAFF
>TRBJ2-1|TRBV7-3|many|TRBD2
CASSLTPTPGTSHQWFF
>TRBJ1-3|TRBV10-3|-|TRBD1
CAIMRGTGGTSGNTIYF
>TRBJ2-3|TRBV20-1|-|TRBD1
CSASLGQGSSTDTQYF
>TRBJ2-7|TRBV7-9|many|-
CASSLGDFPDYEQYF
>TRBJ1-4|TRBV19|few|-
CASRQRRFATNEKLFF
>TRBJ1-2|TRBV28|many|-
CASSNGYGYTF
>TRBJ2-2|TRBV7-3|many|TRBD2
CASSLTAGGYGGELFF
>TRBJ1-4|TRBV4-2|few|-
CASSQDLAGALLATNEKLFF
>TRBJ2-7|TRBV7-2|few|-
CASSLTANGYEQYF
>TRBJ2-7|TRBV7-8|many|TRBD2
CASSPGLASSHEQYF
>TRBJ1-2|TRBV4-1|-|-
CASSQDSGRANYGYTF
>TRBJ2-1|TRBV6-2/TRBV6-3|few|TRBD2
CASSCGGAGAFSYNEQFF
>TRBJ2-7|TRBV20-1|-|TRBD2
CSARDIAVAGGPYEQYF
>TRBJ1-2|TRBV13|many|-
CASSLGAGDGYTF
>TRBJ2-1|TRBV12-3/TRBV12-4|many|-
CASSSGALYNEQFF
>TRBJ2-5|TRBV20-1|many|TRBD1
CSARRGRWGTQYF